This TCR beta chain stems from a study of cytomegalovirus exposure and HLA in healthy donors (dated by TCRdb to the late 2010s). For the study in its entirety: An earlier analysis of approximately 600 of the donors reported about 250 Gb of sequence data and 120 million or so unique TCR beta sequences from about 200 million T cells. An early release that covered roughly 600 HLA-typed donors contained 300 to 350 gigabases of sequencing data and 85 million to 100 million unique TCR sequences. Of the approximately 400 genotyped donors, roughly 85% fell in the genetic ancestry cluster associated with self-reported Caucasian donors. The study aimed to test whether signatures of past pathogen exposure could be identified by cataloging public T cell receptors. The study profiled the T cell repertoires of hundreds of subjects by immunosequencing and related them to cytomegalovirus serostatus. A separate validation cohort of about 110 different subjects was used in addition to the roughly 620-subject first cohort. To predict cytomegalovirus infection status, the study combined high-throughput TCR immunosequencing, statistical association of individual TCRs with disease status, and machine learning. In a later analysis, previously published TCR beta repertoires from some 640 donors were re-analyzed and high-resolution HLA genotyping was added so that TCR occurrence patterns could be studied. Rather than drawing on any new phenotypic data, the later analysis identified candidate immune exposures from TCR beta sequences and the way those sequences occurred across donors. An earlier analysis of around 580 of the donors used high-throughput TCR beta sequencing to judge whether each TCR beta V gene segment behaved as functional or pseudogenic. Donor age, sex, ethnicity and CMV serostatus were collected together with the repertoire data. A later genetic analysis took genome-wide SNP genotypes for about three fifths of the 666 donors and used that subset as a discovery cohort. Every discovery cohort repertoire had been produced on one sequencing platform. Class I and class II HLA loci were covered by the typing at four-digit resolution. Typing coverage varied by locus: 629-630 donors for A, B, C, DRB1 and DQB1; roughly 560 for DQA1; more than 600 for DPA1; around 490 for DPB1. Because of strong linkage in the cohort, roughly five DR-DQ haplotypes were treated as single units for association and clustering. On average, roughly 240,000 unique TCR beta nucleotide sequences were sequenced per donor among a few hundred genotyped donors of the cohort, with roughly 18% of those sequences being non-productive. Study-wide findings and limitations: A later analysis reported that several top co-occurrence clusters appeared linked to parvovirus B19, influenza, CMV and Epstein-Barr virus. While some public TCRs were present in many individuals, most TCR sequences turned up only very rarely across donors. The cohort was sequenced for TCR beta chains only, and without alpha or paired-chain data the features that could be detected were limited. Roughly uniform sequencing depth across donors was assumed in presence/absence analyses, although this assumption may not hold. CMV serostatus was the only immune exposure information available for the cohort. A further reported finding was that TCR beta sequences accurately predicted the HLA-A and HLA-B alleles for most subjects in the first cohort. Specific HLA alleles were associated with 15,000 to 20,000 TCR beta sequences at a false discovery rate of 0.05 in a later analysis. In a later analysis, TCR association rates were found to vary across HLA loci, with the most associated TCRs seen for DRB1 alleles and the fewest for HLA-C alleles. Most CMV-associated TCR beta chains appeared to be HLA-restricted in a later analysis, and the HLA associations seemed to be driven largely by CMV exposure. In vitro tests confirmed that a few of the cytomegalovirus-associated TCR beta chains recognize cytomegalovirus antigens. Because counts were too low, seventeen rarely observed V segments, including chromosome 9 orphons, were excluded from the earlier analysis of about 500 of the donors. A later genetic analysis associated a missense DCLRE1C variant with V-gene and J-gene trimming of TCR beta chains, and an independent cohort replicated the association. Some IMGT-functional V segments, including TRBV6-2 and TRBV6-3, could not be told apart with the 87-base-pair reads, so those segments were excluded. According to the authors, the approach could potentially be generalized to other disease states and immunological phenotypes. Because some donors lacked HLA typing at each locus, the association tests relied only on the typed subset. A group of highly shared sequence variants was considered likely to be a technical artifact of the sequencing pipeline. A later genetic analysis reported fewer N-insertions in productive TCRs among donors in an Asian-associated ancestry cluster than the roughly 700-donor mean. Strong co-occurrence of HLA alleles, especially DR and DQ, made assigning TCR associations to individual alleles difficult. In a later analysis, HLA-associated TCR beta chains were found to be more clonally expanded and to have lower generation probabilities than equally common non-associated chains. A total of 150 to 200 TCR beta chains were listed by the study as associated with cytomegalovirus. Correlated functional status among segregating V segments might be attributable to linkage disequilibrium, but an unknown experimental factor could not be ruled out. In an earlier analysis of under 600 of the donors, most TCR beta V segments were observed in productive rearrangements about 87% or about 30% of the time, broadly matching IMGT annotations. Cytomegalovirus status was reported to be diagnosed by the classifier with high specificity and sensitivity in both the original and validation cohorts.

The cohort comprised approximately 700 healthy bone marrow donors. At the time of sampling, all cohort members were nominally healthy, though unrecorded immune exposures were likely present. The donor tested CMV seronegative, placing the donor among the 350 or so seronegative members of the cohort. Every donor gave a peripheral blood sample, and the peripheral blood mononuclear cells from that sample were used for TCR beta sequencing. The Qiagen DNeasy Blood Extraction Kit was used to extract genomic DNA from the blood cell samples. Receptors were amplified or captured by the immunoSEQ multiplex PCR assay. The multiplex PCR relied on a mix of 60 forward primers for TCR Vbeta segments and 13 reverse primers for TCR Jbeta segments. Amplification of the CDR3 region of rearranged TCR beta genes was performed with a multiplex PCR assay on genomic DNA. The amplified TCR beta libraries were sequenced on the Illumina HiSeq System as 87-base-pair reads. From the authors' description of their analysis: A later analysis counted 75 million to 100 million unique TCR beta chains across the 700 or so repertoires, and roughly 9.9 million of these chains were shared by at least two donors. Raw reads were error-corrected and collapsed into unique sequences with a nearest-neighbor algorithm that merged closely related sequences to remove PCR and sequencing errors. To assign V, D and J gene segments, CDR3 sequences were aligned to IMGT reference sequences. For a sequence to be retained, at least a six-nucleotide match to both a V gene segment and a J gene segment was required. A rearrangement was called productive if the CDR3 had no stop codons and remained in frame with V and J, and every other rearrangement was called non-productive. Following IMGT convention, CDR3 was defined as the stretch from the second conserved V-encoded cysteine to the conserved J-encoded phenylalanine. The earlier analysis of about 590 of the donors excluded sequences that lacked an unambiguous match to a single V gene segment. An earlier analysis of approximately 590 of the donors classified V segments as functional when productive rearrangements were above 56.7% and as segregating when the standard deviation between donors was above 5%. A statistical classification framework was built for diagnosing cytomegalovirus status from the catalog of TCR beta chain sequences. In a later analysis, TCR nucleotide sequences were compared against IMGT/GENE-DB human TR gene sequences so that V and J genes could be assigned. In a later analysis, CDR3 sequences and most-parsimonious VDJ recombination scenarios were assigned using the TCRdist pipeline. A later analysis defined each TCR beta chain by its CDR3 amino acid sequence plus V-gene family, and excluded reads lacking a unique V-gene family. To address suspected cross-contamination and a sequencing artifact, a later analysis removed around 590 highly shared, low-generation-probability nucleotide sequences. For each public chain, a later analysis derived a clonal expansion index from normalized ranks of inferred template counts within each repertoire. In a later analysis, generation probabilities were computed using a VDJ recombination model fitted to out-of-frame rearrangements, and the results were checked against IGoR. In a later analysis, TCR-TCR, TCR-HLA and TCR-CMV co-occurrence was scored with hypergeometric tests, and a repertoire-size bias correction was applied to TCR pairs. False discovery rates were estimated in a later analysis by permuting HLA or CMV assignments 20 times. In a later analysis, co-occurring TCRs were grouped using DBSCAN, with TCRdist sequence similarity added in when clustering inside HLA-allele-positive subsets. Repertoires with fewer than 30,000 or more than 120,000 public chains, plus five repertoires with anomalous nucleotide sharing, were excluded from co-occurrence clustering. The clones in this table, taken by TCRdb from immuneACCESS, are in-frame only. Not every clone is retained; where verified, under half of the shortfall comes from an unresolved V gene, and the cause of the rest is unknown. For V, J and clone size, that table is used; D and trimming come from the DNA. The sample yields over 150,000 clones; around 75% were counted once. The top ten constitute 2.5% to 3.5% of the sample.

Regarding this clone: Its antigen specificity is not known. Compared with germline, one end of the junction differs, possibly owing to a read error.

The CDR3 covers 12 residues, taking in both the cysteine and the phenylalanine. Of the read, only the CDR3 DNA is kept; its 36 bases are in frame from base 1. The CDR1 and CDR2 encoded by the germline V gene (reference sequence) are SEHNR and FQNEAQ. Specimen: PBMCs. This clonotype was obtained from a male donor in good health and CMV-seronegative. The rearrangement combines TRBV7-9 with TRBJ2-1; no D gene can be assigned with confidence. The CDR3 here reads CSSSHSYNEQFF. The sequence in DNA is TGTTCCAGCAGCCACTCCTACAATGAGCAGTTCTTC.